This T cell receptor beta chain was profiled in a study of blood T cell repertoires in COVID-19 (dated by TCRdb to 2018 to 2021). Regarding the research as a whole: Samples from collaborators originated in the United States, Italy and Spain and spanned both the acute and convalescent phases of COVID-19. Deeply sampled blood TCRbeta repertoires from subjects exposed to, actively infected with, or recovered from COVID-19 were included in the dataset. The material from the prospective study consisted of cDNA or gDNA derived from T cells, B-cell-depleted T cells, or PBMCs. The repertoires were released in a freely available public database intended as a resource for research on the immune response to SARS-CoV-2. Samples came from the ongoing ImmuneRACE study (first 160 participants) plus 1,254 subjects from 6 global collaborators. The sample metadata nearly always contained a de-identified subject ID, COVID-19 status, age in years and sex. Where available, HLA class I and class II types were taken from metadata supplied by the sample provider and were not determined by assay-based typing. What the work shows at the level of the full study, not this receptor alone: Clinical and demographic metadata were provided uncurated, with the amount varying by source and participant.

The immunoSEQ Assay, a bias-controlled multiplex PCR, was used to amplify TCRbeta CDR3 regions from genomic DNA. The original methods were these. Within the assay, amplification of reference gene primers was used to estimate how many nucleated cells each sample contained. To quantify the absolute abundance of each unique TCRbeta CDR3 rearrangement, sequence reads were collapsed and filtered. For each sample, productive Simpson clonality was calculated by taking the square root of Simpson's diversity index across productive rearrangements. Here the immuneACCESS table is served through TCRdb, limited to in-frame sequences with V and J called. Missing clones are a known gap in these copies; in checked studies unresolved V genes cover under half, and the rest lacks a known reason. The V and J calls and clone size come from that table; D and trimming were worked out from the DNA. The sample data list 200,000 to 250,000 clones, and about 82% of these were observed just once. The ten largest clonotypes hold roughly 2% of the sample.

On this clone itself: Its antigen target is currently unknown. No quality values exist for individual bases; no much larger clone is one base distant. Other DNA sequences in this sample translate to the same CDR3.

In the prospective study, participants were roughly 18 to 95 years old, resided in approximately 25 geographic areas of the United States, and were enrolled through a virtual design. In the prospective study, cohorts were assigned on the basis of participant-reported clinical history obtained from a screening survey and a study questionnaire. For ImmuneRACE Cohort 3, a participant was defined as recovered based on two consecutive negative NP/OP PCR tests, clearance by a healthcare professional, or resolution of symptoms. In the prospective study, whole blood, serum and a nasopharyngeal or oropharyngeal swab were collected from each participant by mobile phlebotomists. Participants in the prospective study had the option to provide additional blood draws and questionnaires over a roughly two-month period. Before DNA extraction, blood samples from the prospective study were shipped at room temperature or frozen.

Sequences were obtained from PBMCs or T cells enriched from blood (not recorded which). This TCR came from a woman in her 50s who had recovered from COVID-19.

The DNA reads TGTGCCAGCTCACCCCCTCTCGGGGGCTACGAGCAGTACTTC. The resulting protein is CASSPPLGGYEQYF. The V and J genes are TRBV18 and TRBJ2-7; a weak D assignment points to TRBD2 (6 bases agree). Measured from the cysteine to the phenylalanine, the CDR3 is 14 residues long. This entry keeps only the CDR3 DNA: 42 bases, framed from base 1. As encoded in the germline V gene, CDR1 is KGHSH while CDR2 is LQKENI. V loses 3 bases of germline sequence and J loses 3 bases, and the interval between the two ends is 12 bases.